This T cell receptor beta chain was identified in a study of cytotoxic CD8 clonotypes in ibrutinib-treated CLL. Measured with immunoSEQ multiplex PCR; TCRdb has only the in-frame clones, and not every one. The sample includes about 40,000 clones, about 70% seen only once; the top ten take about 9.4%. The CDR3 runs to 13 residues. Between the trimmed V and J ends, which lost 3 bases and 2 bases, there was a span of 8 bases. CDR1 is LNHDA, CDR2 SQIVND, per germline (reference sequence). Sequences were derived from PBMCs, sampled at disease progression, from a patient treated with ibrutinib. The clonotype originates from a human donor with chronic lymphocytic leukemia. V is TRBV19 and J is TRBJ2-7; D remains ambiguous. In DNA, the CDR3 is TGTGCCAGTAGTATGGCCGCCCCCTACGAGCAGTACTTC. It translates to CASSMAAPYEQYF. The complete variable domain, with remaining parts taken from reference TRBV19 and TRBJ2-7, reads DGGITQSPKYLFRKEGQNVTLSCEQNLNHDAMYWYRQDPGQGLRLIYYSQIVNDFQKGDIAEGYSVSREKKESFPLTVTSAQKNPTAFYLCASSMAAPYEQYFGPGTRLTVT.